What follows is one T cell receptor (beta chain) and its context. Its target is not known. The data were obtained in a study of identifying expanded T cells in peripheral blood. Overall study findings and caveats: Technical replicates showed around 1.3 changed clones; two weeks about 16.4; four weeks 19.

Assay used: immunoSEQ multiplex PCR; TCRdb lists only in-frame clones, some missing. The sample has approximately 110,000 clones; around 89% are singletons. This CDR3 has 19 amino acids. The receptor was isolated from a person aged 18 to 69 in good health. The sequencing input was blood. The V call is TRBV21-1, the J call TRBJ1-2. TRBV21-1 is shown as a pseudogene. CDR3 DNA sequence: TGTGCCAGCAGCACGCGAGACGAGGCTGCTCTTAAAAGATTCTATGGCTACACCTTC. Protein product: CASSTRDEAALKRFYGYTF.